The next 28 T cell receptor beta chains were all read from a single sample in a study of response to subunit inactivated influenza vaccine. TCRdb recomputed calls from the RT-PCR reads with MiXCR, one row per CDR3 protein. This sample has approximately 500,000 distinct CDR3 sequences, with 11% to 15% found just once. The specimen was PBMCs from blood, collected 11 to 12 days after vaccination. All receptors come from a middle-aged man who received an inactivated influenza vaccine.

This clonotype was found a few times. This rearrangement joins TRBV18 to TRBJ2-3; D is perhaps TRBD2 (6 bases). Trimming shortened V by 0 bases and J by 4 bases, and 8 bases separated the two germline ends. The germline V gene has CDR1 KGHSH and CDR2 LQKENI. This CDR3 has 14 residues. CDR3 nucleotide sequence: TGTGCCAGCTCACCACCGGAGGGTCCAGATACGCAGTATTTT. It is translated as CASSPPEGPDTQYF.

The chain carries TRBV24-1 and TRBJ2-3; tentative D call: TRBD2 (6 bases). CDR1 is KGHDR and CDR2 is SFDVKD in the germline V gene. CDR3 length: 15 amino acids. V was trimmed by 4 bases and J by 1 base, leaving 11 bases between them. The CDR3 region has the DNA TGTGCCACCAGTGACCCTAAGCGGGGCACAGATACGCAGTATTTT. Translating it yields CATSDPKRGTDTQYF.

V gene TRBV7-8 combines with J gene TRBJ2-1; the D is unclear. The germline V and J ends were trimmed by 3 bases and 6 bases, with 15 bases remaining between them. Germline V gene lookup returns CDR1 SGHVS and CDR2 FQNEAQ. The CDR3 consists of 15 residues. The CDR3 protein is CASSFRLSRSNEQFF. The CDR3 region has the DNA TGTGCCAGCAGCTTTAGGCTTAGTCGGAGCAATGAGCAGTTCTTC.

This clonotype was observed a few times. This chain connects TRBV4-1 to TRBJ2-3; 9 positions match TRBD2. CDR1 and CDR2 from the germline V gene are MGHRA and YSYEKL. V trimming: 1 base; J trimming: 2 bases; junction bases outside the gene matches: 16. This CDR3 has 20 amino acids. This chain's CDR3 is CASSQAPGSGGFSPTDTQYF. The CDR3 region has the DNA TGCGCCAGCAGCCAAGCCCCGGGTAGCGGGGGTTTCTCCCCCACAGATACGCAGTATTTT.

This clonotype occurred a few times. The chain recombines TRBV7-9 with TRBJ2-1; D might be TRBD2 (6 bases). Trimming left V 3 bases short and J 14 bases short, with 20 bases between. CDR1 is SEHNR, CDR2 FQNEAQ, per germline (reference sequence). The CDR3 is made up of 14 amino acids. CDR3 sequence (DNA): TGTGCCAGCAGCTTTTTTTCCGATGCGGGATATAAGTTCTTC. It translates to CASSFFSDAGYKFF.

This clonotype was detected many times. The chain links TRBV20-1 to TRBJ2-3; TRBD1 agrees at 7 bases. With 6 bases clipped from V and 5 bases from J, the junction kept 5 bases outside the gene matches. CDR3 size: 12 residues. Germline V gene lookup returns CDR1 DFQATT and CDR2 SNEGSKA (reference sequence). In DNA form, the CDR3 reads TGCAGTGCAGGGGGCGGTATAGATACGCAGTATTTT. As protein: CSAGGGIDTQYF.

This clonotype was counted between two and nine times. This sequence joins TRBV14 and TRBJ2-1; maybe TRBD2 (6 bases). Trimming took off 1 base at V and 5 bases at J, with 12 bases between the two ends. The germline V gene has CDR1 SGHDN and CDR2 FVKESK. This CDR3 comprises 15 residues. The CDR3 loop is CASSQAPGGNNEQFF. As DNA, the CDR3 is TGTGCCAGCAGCCAAGCTCCGGGCGGGAACAATGAGCAGTTCTTC.

The chain is built from TRBV6-1 and TRBJ2-7, with TRBD1 matching 8 bases. This CDR3 has 13 residues. V shed 6 bases, J shed 1 base, and the junction held 2 bases outside the gene matches. Germline V lookup: CDR1 MNHNS, CDR2 SASEGT. CDR3 nucleotides: TGTGCCAGCAGCAACAGGGGGTCCTACGAGCAGTACTTC. Its protein is CASSNRGSYEQYF.

This clonotype was detected only a few times. The gene calls are TRBV14 and TRBJ2-4; TRBD1 might be the D (7 bases). CDR3 length: 15 amino acids. Trimming left V 4 bases short and J 7 bases short, with 17 bases between. Germline CDR1 reads SGHDN; CDR2 reads FVKESK. This CDR3 is CASSPLGGGLNIQYF. In DNA form, the CDR3 reads TGTGCCAGCAGCCCCCTTGGAGGGGGCCTGAACATTCAGTACTTC. Full variable domain (missing parts from reference TRBV14 and TRBJ2-4): EAGVTQFPSHSVIEKGQTVTLRCDPISGHDNLYWYRRVMGKEIKFLLHFVKESKQDESGMPNNRFLAERTGGTYSTLKVQPAELEDSGVYFCASSPLGGGLNIQYFGAGTRLSVL.

The sample holds a few counts of this clonotype. The chain couples TRBV18 to TRBJ2-5; the D call may be TRBD1 or TRBD2 (6 bases each). Germline-derived CDR1 and CDR2 are KGHSH and LQKENI. The V gene lost 6 bases and the J gene lost 4 bases, with 18 bases spanning the gap. The CDR3 is 15 amino acids. CDR3: CASSTGGAGRETQYF. The CDR3 DNA reads TGTGCCAGCTCCACCGGGGGCGCGGGGAGAGAGACCCAGTACTTC.

This clonotype showed up many times. The V gene is TRBV18, the J gene TRBJ2-2; weak D call: TRBD1 (5 bases). CDR1 KGHSH and CDR2 LQKENI come from the germline V gene. This CDR3 is 15 amino acids long. V shed 0 bases and J shed 1 base, with 6 bases lying between them. CDR3 amino acids: CASSPPGVNTGELFF. The CDR3 DNA is TGTGCCAGCTCACCACCAGGGGTGAACACCGGGGAGCTGTTTTTT.

Only a few counts were recorded for this clonotype. CDR3 sequence reads: CSARVAGGSIGEQFF. CDR3 nucleotide sequence: TGCAGTGCTAGAGTAGCGGGAGGTTCTATCGGTGAGCAGTTCTTC. The chain couples TRBV20-1 to TRBJ2-1; 10 bases agree with TRBD2. Looked up from germline, CDR1 is DFQATT and CDR2 is SNEGSKA (reference sequence). This CDR3 spans 15 amino acids. V gave up 1 base and J gave up 9 bases; unmatched junction bases: 9.

This clonotype was counted only a few times. The chain links TRBV11-2 to TRBJ2-2; D may match TRBD1 or TRBD2 (5 bases each). V lost 6 bases to trimming and J lost 9 bases, with 23 bases between them. The CDR3 runs 16 residues. Germline V gene lookup returns CDR1 SGHAT and CDR2 FQNNGV. This CDR3 reads CASSHYRDPNFWELFF. As DNA, the CDR3 is TGTGCCAGCAGTCACTACCGGGACCCCAATTTCTGGGAGCTGTTTTTT.

The table lists this clonotype with a few counts. In nucleotides, the CDR3 is TGTGCCAGCAGCCGAAGAGGGACTAGCGGGGGGGCAATTGATGAGCAGTTCTTC. Protein: CASSRRGTSGGAIDEQFF. This chain links TRBV11-2 with TRBJ2-1, with TRBD2 matching over 16 bases. The germline V gene encodes CDR1 SGHAT and CDR2 FQNNGV. The CDR3 is 18 amino acids. The trim removed 5 bases at V and 8 bases at J, leaving 12 bases unmatched.

This clonotype has more than one count but fewer than ten. This sequence joins TRBV18 and TRBJ2-1; 7 nucleotides agree with TRBD2. This CDR3 is built from 15 residues. The germline CDR1 and CDR2 sequences are KGHSH and LQKENI. The trim removed 6 bases at V and 0 bases at J, leaving 5 bases unmatched. CDR3 sequence reads: CASSGGASSYNEQFF. CDR3 bases: TGTGCCAGCTCGGGAGGGGCTAGCTCCTACAATGAGCAGTTCTTC.

In its sample, this clonotype was seen many times. This chain joins TRBV29-1 and TRBJ2-1; TRBD2 agrees at 10 bases. The CDR3 is 14 residues long. Germline V gene data show CDR1 as SQVTM and CDR2 as ANQGSEA. V was pared by 5 bases and J by 8 bases, with 9 bases of the junction left unmatched. The chain's CDR3 is CSVISASGGYEQFF. The CDR3 bases are TGCAGCGTTATTTCGGCTAGCGGGGGCTATGAGCAGTTCTTC.

The V and J genes are TRBV3-1 and TRBJ1-3; D ambiguous. There are 15 residues in the CDR3. V dropped 3 bases and J dropped 0 bases, with 9 bases sitting between them. Looked up from germline, CDR1 is LGHDT and CDR2 is YNNKEL (reference sequence). CDR3 in DNA: TGTGCCAGCAGCCACAGTATTTCCTCTGGAAACACCATATATTTT. This codes for CASSHSISSGNTIYF.

This clonotype has just a few counts. The chain recombines TRBV12-3 or TRBV12-4 with TRBJ1-6, with D maybe TRBD1 (5 bases). The CDR3 sequence is 15 residues long. V was trimmed by 5 bases and J by 8 bases, leaving 16 bases between them. The CDR3: CASSPRTGGDSPLHF. CDR3 nucleotide sequence: TGTGCCAGCAGTCCCCGGACCGGGGGGGATTCACCCCTCCACTTT.

The genes are TRBV29-1 and TRBJ2-6; the D is unclear. CDR1 is SQVTM and CDR2 is ANQGSEA in the germline V gene. V gave up 4 bases and J gave up 0 bases, with 7 bases separating them. The CDR3 spans 14 residues. The CDR3 region has the DNA TGCAGCGTTGCCCCCAGCTCTGGGGCCAACGTCCTGACTTTC. Translation: CSVAPSSGANVLTF.

This clonotype has a handful of counts. The chain combines TRBV7-9 with TRBJ2-7; unclear D gene. The V gene lost 3 bases and the J gene lost 3 bases, with 12 bases spanning the gap. The CDR3 is 14 residues long. Germline values: CDR1 SEHNR, CDR2 FQNEAQ (reference sequence). The CDR3 reads CASSFNPKHYEQYF. For the CDR3, the DNA is TGTGCCAGCAGCTTTAATCCAAAACACTACGAGCAGTACTTC.

The chain couples TRBV28 to TRBJ2-4; D gene unclear. The germline V gene has CDR1 MDHEN and CDR2 SYDVKM. There are 15 residues in the CDR3. V lost 6 bases and J lost 0, with 12 bases in between. CDR3 in DNA: TGTGCCAGCAGATCACCCAGTGTAGCCAAAAACATTCAGTACTTC. Its protein product is CASRSPSVAKNIQYF.

The rearrangement links TRBV6-1 to TRBJ1-5, with a possible D match to TRBD1 (5 bases). CDR1 is MNHNS, CDR2 SASEGT, per germline. V gave up 8 bases and J gave up 4 bases, with 12 bases separating them. The CDR3 loop spans 13 amino acids. The CDR3 spells CASGGEGNQPQHF. CDR3 DNA: TGTGCCAGCGGAGGGGAGGGGAATCAGCCCCAGCATTTT.

The chain recombines TRBV6-1 with TRBJ2-2, with 11 bases matching TRBD1. The CDR3 extends over 14 amino acids. Per the germline V gene, CDR1 is MNHNS and CDR2 is SASEGT. V trimming: 9 bases; J trimming: 4 bases; junction bases outside the gene matches: 4. CDR3 sequence reads: CASAGTGGTGELFF. The CDR3 bases are TGTGCCAGTGCCGGGACAGGGGGCACCGGGGAGCTGTTTTTT.

This sequence joins TRBV5-1 and TRBJ2-5; possible D gene TRBD1, 5 bases. The ends were cut back, 5 bases at V and 5 bases at J, with 13 bases in the middle. The CDR3 sequence is 13 residues long. The germline gives CDR1 SGHRS, CDR2 YFSETQ. The CDR3 spells CASREAGLETQYF. Here the CDR3 DNA reads TGCGCCAGCAGAGAAGCAGGGCTGGAGACCCAGTACTTC.

This chain uses TRBV5-5 with TRBJ2-7; possible D gene TRBD1, 5 bases. Deletions cut 0 bases from V and 6 bases from J, with 10 bases between. The germline V gene encodes CDR1 SGHKS and CDR2 YYEKEE (reference sequence). The CDR3 spans 13 residues. The CDR3 is CASSLADGAEQYF. The CDR3 DNA reads TGTGCCAGCAGCTTGGCGGATGGGGCCGAGCAGTACTTC.

Turning to this clonotype: A much larger clone differs by one base, so this may be a read error. The chain uses TRBV6-6 and TRBJ1-1, with no clear D. CDR1 is MNHNY, CDR2 SVGAGI, per germline (reference sequence). CDR3 length: 13 residues. The CDR3 DNA sequence: TGTGCCGGCAGTCATAACAGTCTGGCTGAAGCTTTCTTT. Translated, it gives CAGSHNSLAEAFF.

The chain is built from TRBV9 and TRBJ1-6; D gene unclear. The CDR3 is made up of 16 amino acids. V lost 0 bases and J 4 bases, leaving 11 bases between the germline ends. Germline values: CDR1 SGDLS, CDR2 YYNGEE. This CDR3 is CASSVVAGDYNSPLHF. CDR3 nucleotides: TGTGCCAGCAGCGTAGTGGCAGGTGATTATAATTCACCCCTCCACTTT.

The chain recombines TRBV20-1 with TRBJ2-7; D is perhaps TRBD1 (6 bases). Trimming removed 6 bases from V and 1 base from J, with 13 bases in between. The germline CDR1 and CDR2 sequences are DFQATT and SNEGSKA (reference sequence). The CDR3 covers 13 residues. DNA for the CDR3: TGCAGTGCCCCCGGGGACACTTCCTACGAGCAGTACTTC. Protein: CSAPGDTSYEQYF.